The 9 T cell receptor beta chains below all came from one sample that was sequenced in a study of blood T cell repertoires in COVID-19. The table came from immunoSEQ multiplex PCR; TCRdb's copy has only in-frame clones and leaves some out. The top ten hold around 27% of the sample, which has under 100,000 clones, roughly 80% seen once. The sequencing input was peripheral blood. The receptor set was obtained from a man older than 75 with active or convalescent COVID-19.

The chain has TRBV29-1 and TRBJ1-1; D remains ambiguous. CDR1 SQVTM and CDR2 ANQGSEA come from the germline V gene. This CDR3 is 13 amino acids long. V lost 5 bases and J 2 bases, leaving 12 bases between the germline ends. The CDR3 DNA is TGCAGCGTTTCTGAGACGGGAAACACTGAAGCTTTCTTT. Its protein is CSVSETGNTEAFF.

The rearrangement uses TRBV27 and TRBJ1-4; TRBD1 is a possible D gene (6 bases). CDR1 and CDR2 from the germline V gene are MNHEY and SMNVEV (reference sequence). The CDR3 contains 15 residues. V was trimmed by 6 bases and J by 11 bases, leaving 22 bases between them. The CDR3 reads CASSRAGVRDAKLFF. CDR3 DNA: TGTGCCAGCAGCCGGGCAGGGGTAAGAGATGCGAAACTGTTTTTT.

The J gene is TRBJ1-1, the V gene TRBV7-6; no definite D call. V lost 4 bases and J 2 bases, leaving 14 bases between the germline ends. Germline V gene sequence: CDR1 SGHVS, CDR2 FNYEAQ. The CDR3 is 15 amino acids. Here the CDR3 reads CASSSPRVINTEAFF. Here the CDR3 DNA reads TGTGCCAGCAGCTCACCGAGGGTGATCAACACTGAAGCTTTCTTT.

This chain joins TRBV6-5 and TRBJ2-1; D is perhaps TRBD1 (5 bases). Germline V gene lookup returns CDR1 MNHEY and CDR2 SVGAGI. The V gene lost 6 bases and the J gene lost 8 bases, with 20 bases spanning the gap. This CDR3 contains 15 residues. The CDR3 loop is CASRGPVHTLDEQFF. Here the CDR3 DNA reads TGTGCCAGCAGGGGGCCGGTCCACACGCTGGATGAGCAGTTCTTC.

The chain carries TRBV18 and TRBJ2-7; D might be TRBD2 (5 bases). V shed 7 bases and J shed 2 bases, with 12 bases lying between them. The CDR3 consists of 13 residues. Germline-derived CDR1 and CDR2 are KGHSH and LQKENI. Here the CDR3 reads CASLNGDTYEQYF. CDR3 nucleotides: TGTGCCAGCTTAAACGGGGATACCTACGAGCAGTACTTC.

The rearrangement uses TRBV27 and TRBJ1-1; tentatively, D is TRBD1 (5 bases). Germline lookup yields CDR1 MNHEY and CDR2 SMNVEV (reference sequence). This CDR3 has 13 residues. Between the trimmed V and J ends, which lost 3 bases and 5 bases, there was a span of 10 bases. The CDR3 spells CASSFWGVTEAFF. The CDR3 DNA follows: TGTGCCAGCAGTTTTTGGGGGGTAACTGAAGCTTTCTTT.

The table lists this clone with a few counts. The chain has TRBV18 and TRBJ2-5; TRBD2 might be the D (6 bases). V lost 2 bases, J lost 5 bases, and 12 bases lay in between. This CDR3 is built from 14 residues. Germline V CDR1 and CDR2: KGHSH, LQKENI. CDR3 DNA sequence: TGTGCCAGCTCACCAGGGGGGATGGAGGAGACCCAGTACTTC. This sequence encodes CASSPGGMEETQYF.

This chain connects TRBV6-1 to TRBJ2-7; TRBD1 is a possible D gene (6 bases). The V gene's germline CDR1 is MNHNS and CDR2 SASEGT. The CDR3 has 14 amino acids. The V end lost 0 bases, the J end lost 0 bases, and 6 bases lay between the germline ends. The CDR3 sequence: CASSEAGGSYEQYF. In nucleotides, the CDR3 is TGTGCCAGCAGTGAAGCAGGGGGCTCCTACGAGCAGTACTTC.

CDR3 bases: TGCGCCAGCAGCACGGGACAGGTTGGGTTCGAGACCCAGTACTTC. Amino acid sequence: CASSTGQVGFETQYF. The V call is TRBV5-1, the J call TRBJ2-5; TRBD1 matches 8 bases. The CDR3 extends over 15 amino acids. V lost 4 bases, J lost 5 bases, and 10 bases stayed unmatched. Germline V gene sequence: CDR1 SGHRS, CDR2 YFSETQ. The variable domain in full, completed from reference TRBV5-1 and TRBJ2-5, reads KAGVTQTPRYLIKTRGQQVTLSCSPISGHRSVSWYQQTPGQGLQFLFEYFSETQRNKGNFPGRFSGRQFSNSRSEMNVSTLELGDSALYLCASSTGQVGFETQYFGPGTRLLVL.